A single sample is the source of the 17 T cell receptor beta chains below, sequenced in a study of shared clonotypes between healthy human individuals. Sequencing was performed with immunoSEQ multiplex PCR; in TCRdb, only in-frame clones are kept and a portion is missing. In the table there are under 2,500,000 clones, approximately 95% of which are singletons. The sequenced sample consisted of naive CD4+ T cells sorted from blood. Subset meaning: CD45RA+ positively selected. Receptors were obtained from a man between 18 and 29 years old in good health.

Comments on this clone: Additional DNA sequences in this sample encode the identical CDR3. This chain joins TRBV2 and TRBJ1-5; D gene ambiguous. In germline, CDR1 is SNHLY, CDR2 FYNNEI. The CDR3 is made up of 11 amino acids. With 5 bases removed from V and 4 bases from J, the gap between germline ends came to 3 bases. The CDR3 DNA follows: TGTGCCAGCAGTCTAAATCAGCCCCAGCATTTT. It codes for CASSLNQPQHF.

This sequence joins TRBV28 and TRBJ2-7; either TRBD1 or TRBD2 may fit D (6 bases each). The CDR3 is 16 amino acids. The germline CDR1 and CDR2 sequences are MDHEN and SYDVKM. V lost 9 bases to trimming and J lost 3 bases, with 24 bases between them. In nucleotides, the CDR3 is TGTGCCAGTGGAAGGGGGGCGTCCAGGCTTGACTACGAGCAGTACTTC. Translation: CASGRGASRLDYEQYF.

The CDR3 region is CASSQAPEILGQSYGYTF. The CDR3 DNA reads TGTGCCAGCAGCCAAGCCCCAGAGATCCTAGGGCAGAGCTATGGCTACACCTTC. V usage is TRBV14 and J usage is TRBJ1-2, with unresolved D. This CDR3 has 18 residues. Germline V gives CDR1 SGHDN, CDR2 FVKESK. V was clipped by 1 base and J by 4 bases, with 22 bases between them.

CDR3: CASSDSEKLFF. CDR3 bases: TGTGCCAGCAGCGACAGCGAAAAACTGTTTTTT. The rearrangement uses TRBV6-5 and TRBJ1-4, with a weak D call TRBD1 (5 bases). Per the germline V gene, CDR1 is MNHEY and CDR2 is SVGAGI. The CDR3 runs 11 residues. The V and J ends lost 6 bases and 8 bases respectively, with 7 bases between them.

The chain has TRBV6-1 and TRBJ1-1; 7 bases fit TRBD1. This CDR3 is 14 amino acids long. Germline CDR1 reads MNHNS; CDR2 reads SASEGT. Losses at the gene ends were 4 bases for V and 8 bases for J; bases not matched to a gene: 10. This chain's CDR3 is CASSVHRGGWEAFF. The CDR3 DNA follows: TGTGCCAGCAGTGTGCACAGGGGAGGTTGGGAAGCTTTCTTT.

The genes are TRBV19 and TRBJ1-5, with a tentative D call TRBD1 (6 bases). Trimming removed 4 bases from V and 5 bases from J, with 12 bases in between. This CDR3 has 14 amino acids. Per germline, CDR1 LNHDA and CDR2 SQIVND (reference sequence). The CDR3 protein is CASSKTGPYQPQHF. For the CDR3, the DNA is TGTGCCAGTAGTAAGACAGGCCCCTATCAGCCCCAGCATTTT. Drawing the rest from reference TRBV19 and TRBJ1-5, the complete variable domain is DGGITQSPKYLFRKEGQNVTLSCEQNLNHDAMYWYRQDPGQGLRLIYYSQIVNDFQKGDIAEGYSVSREKKESFPLTVTSAQKNPTAFYLCASSKTGPYQPQHFGDGTRLSIL.

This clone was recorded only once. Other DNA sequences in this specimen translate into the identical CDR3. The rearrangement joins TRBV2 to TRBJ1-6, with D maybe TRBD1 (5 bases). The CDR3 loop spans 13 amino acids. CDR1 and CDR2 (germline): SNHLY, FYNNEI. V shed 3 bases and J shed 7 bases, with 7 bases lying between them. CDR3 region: CASSDRENSPLHF. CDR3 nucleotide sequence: TGTGCCAGCAGTGACAGGGAAAATTCACCCCTCCACTTT.

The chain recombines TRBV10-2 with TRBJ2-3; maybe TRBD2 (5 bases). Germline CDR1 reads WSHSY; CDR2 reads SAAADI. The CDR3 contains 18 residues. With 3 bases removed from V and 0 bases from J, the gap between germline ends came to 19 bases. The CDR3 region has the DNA TGCGCCAGCAGTGAATTCTCCTCTTCAGCGGTGAGCACAGATACGCAGTATTTT. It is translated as CASSEFSSSAVSTDTQYF.

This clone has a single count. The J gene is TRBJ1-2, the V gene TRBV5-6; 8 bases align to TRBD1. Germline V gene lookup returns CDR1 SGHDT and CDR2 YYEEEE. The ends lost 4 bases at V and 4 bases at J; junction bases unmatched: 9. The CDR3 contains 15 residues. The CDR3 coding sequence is TGTGCCAGCAGCGTAGGGAGACAGGGGACCTATGGCTACACCTTC. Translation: CASSVGRQGTYGYTF.

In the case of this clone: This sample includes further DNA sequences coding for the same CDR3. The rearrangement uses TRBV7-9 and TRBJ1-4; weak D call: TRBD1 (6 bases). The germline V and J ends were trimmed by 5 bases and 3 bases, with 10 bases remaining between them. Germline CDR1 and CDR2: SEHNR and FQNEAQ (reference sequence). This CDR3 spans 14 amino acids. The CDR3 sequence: CASSPTGSNEKLFF. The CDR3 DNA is TGTGCCAGCAGCCCAACAGGGTCTAATGAAAAACTGTTTTTT.

The CDR3, as DNA: TGTGCCAGCACCCCGGGCTTAGGCAATCAGCCCCAGCATTTT. This gives the protein CASTPGLGNQPQHF. The chain carries TRBV6-6 and TRBJ1-5; unclear D gene. This CDR3 is 14 amino acids long. With 7 bases removed from V and 2 bases from J, the gap between germline ends came to 12 bases. The germline V gene has CDR1 MNHNY and CDR2 SVGAGI (reference sequence).

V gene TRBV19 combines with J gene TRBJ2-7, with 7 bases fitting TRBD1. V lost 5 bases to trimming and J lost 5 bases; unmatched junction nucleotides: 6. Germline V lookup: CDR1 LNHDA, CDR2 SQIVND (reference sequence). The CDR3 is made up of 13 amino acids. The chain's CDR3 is CASSEQGRDEQYF. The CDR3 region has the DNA TGTGCCAGTAGTGAACAGGGGCGGGACGAGCAGTACTTC.

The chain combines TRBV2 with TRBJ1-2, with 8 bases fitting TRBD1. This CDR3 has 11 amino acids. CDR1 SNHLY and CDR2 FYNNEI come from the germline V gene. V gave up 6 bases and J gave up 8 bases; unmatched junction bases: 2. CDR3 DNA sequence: TGTGCCAGCAGGACAGGGGTGGGCTACACCTTC. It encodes CASRTGVGYTF.

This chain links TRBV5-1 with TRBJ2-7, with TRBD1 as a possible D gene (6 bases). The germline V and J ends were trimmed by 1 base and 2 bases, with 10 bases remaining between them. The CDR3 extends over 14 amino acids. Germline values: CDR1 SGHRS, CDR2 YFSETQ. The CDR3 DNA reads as TGCGCCAGCAGCTTGCGGACAGAAGCCTACGAGCAGTACTTC. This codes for CASSLRTEAYEQYF.

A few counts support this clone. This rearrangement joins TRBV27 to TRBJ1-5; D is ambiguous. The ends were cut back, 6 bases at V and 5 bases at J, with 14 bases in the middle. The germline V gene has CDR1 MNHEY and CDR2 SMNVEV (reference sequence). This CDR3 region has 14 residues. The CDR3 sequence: CASSRDGRYQPQHF. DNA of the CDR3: TGTGCCAGCAGCAGAGACGGGAGATATCAGCCCCAGCATTTT.

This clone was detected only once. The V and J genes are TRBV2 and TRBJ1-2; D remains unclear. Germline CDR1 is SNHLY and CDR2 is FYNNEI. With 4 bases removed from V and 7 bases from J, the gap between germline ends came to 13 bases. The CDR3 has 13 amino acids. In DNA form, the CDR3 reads TGTGCCAGCAGTGGGGAGGGAGAGCCTGGCTACACCTTC. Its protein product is CASSGEGEPGYTF.

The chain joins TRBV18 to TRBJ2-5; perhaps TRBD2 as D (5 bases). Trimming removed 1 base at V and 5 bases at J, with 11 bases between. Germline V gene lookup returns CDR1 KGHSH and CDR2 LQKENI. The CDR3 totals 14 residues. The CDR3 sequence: CASSPLDGGETQYF. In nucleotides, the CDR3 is TGTGCCAGCTCACCACTGGACGGCGGGGAGACCCAGTACTTC.